The rows below give T cell receptor beta chains drawn from one sample of a study of graft-versus-host responses after intestinal transplantation. Profiling relied on immunoSEQ multiplex PCR, and the TCRdb table lists in-frame clones only, not all of them. The sample yields over 20,000 clones, 89% seen once. This sample comprised PBMCs, obtained 65 to 70 days after intestinal transplantation. The source is a human patient who received an intestinal transplant, so some T cells may come from the graft donor. Each CDR3 is given with its conserved first and last residue. The D gene is left open where the match is weak. Only part of the rows carry a size: once, few, many, or a class if the clone is expanded.

J gene | D gene | clone size | V gene | CDR3 DNA | CDR3 protein
TRBJ2-7 | . | once | TRBV11-3 | TGTGCCAGCAGCCCGTTAACCGGGACACTGTATCCCTACGAGCAGTACTTC | CASSPLTGTLYPYEQYF
TRBJ2-3 | . | . | TRBV14 | TGTGCCAGCAGCCAAGGCTTTTGGACGCAGTATTTT | CASSQGFWTQYF
TRBJ2-5 | . | . | TRBV11-3 | TGTGCCAGCAGCTTAAGGTTGGAGACCCAGTACTTC | CASSLRLETQYF
TRBJ1-6 | . | . | TRBV27 | TGTGCCAGCAGTTTCAGGGTACGATCACCCCTCCACTTT | CASSFRVRSPLHF
TRBJ1-1 | . | . | TRBV4-3 | TGCGCCAGCAGCGCAACGACCCCAGGGAGAACTGAAGCTTTCTTT | CASSATTPGRTEAFF
TRBJ2-1 | TRBD2 | . | TRBV4-3 | TGCGCCAGCAGCCAAGATCTAGCGGGGGGGTACAATGAGCAGTTCTTC | CASSQDLAGGYNEQFF
TRBJ2-1 | TRBD1 | few | TRBV27 | TGTGCCACAAGGAGGACAGGGAACCACAATGAGCAGTTCTTC | CATRRTGNHNEQFF
TRBJ1-5 | . | . | TRBV2 | TGTGCCAGCAGTGAGAGGGGCTACAATCAGCCCCAGCATTTT | CASSERGYNQPQHF
TRBJ1-2 | . | . | TRBV5-8 | TGTGCCAGCAGCCCGTATGAGGGTAACTATGGCTACACCTTC | CASSPYEGNYGYTF
TRBJ2-3 | . | . | TRBV29-1 | TGCAGCGTTGACCAGGGAGCAGATACGCAGTATTTT | CSVDQGADTQYF
TRBJ1-1 | TRBD1 | . | TRBV14 | TGTGCCAGCAGCTATAACCCGGACAGGGACGACACTGAAGCTTTCTTT | CASSYNPDRDDTEAFF
TRBJ1-5 | . | once | TRBV18 | TGTGCCAGCTCACCCCCAGGGTCTCAGCCCCAGCATTTT | CASSPPGSQPQHF
TRBJ2-7 | TRBD1 | . | TRBV10-2 | TGCGCCAGCAGTGATGGACAGGGATACTACGAGCAGTACTTC | CASSDGQGYYEQYF
TRBJ2-7 | . | . | TRBV4-3 | TGCGCCAGCAGCCAAGGGGCACAGGTCTCCTACGAGCAGTACTTC | CASSQGAQVSYEQYF
TRBJ2-1 | . | . | TRBV18 | TGTGCCAGCTCACCAGGTGGGGGGGCCTGGGATGAGCAGTTCTTC | CASSPGGGAWDEQFF
TRBJ2-7 | . | . | TRBV5-1 | TGCGCCAGCAGCTCCCTTTGGACTAACTTTACGGCCTACGAGCAGTACTTC | CASSSLWTNFTAYEQYF
TRBJ1-2 | TRBD1 | once | TRBV19 | TGTGCCAGTAACCCTCGGACAGGGAGCTATGGCTACACCTTC | CASNPRTGSYGYTF
TRBJ1-2 | TRBD1 | . | TRBV4-3 | TGCGCCAGCAGCCCTGGGGACAGGGTCATCTATGGCTACACCTTC | CASSPGDRVIYGYTF
TRBJ1-2 | . | . | TRBV29-1 | TGCAGCGTTGAACTGCTACAGATCTATGGCTACACCTTC | CSVELLQIYGYTF
TRBJ1-2 | . | few | TRBV19 | TGTGCCAGTAGTTATTCCTATGGCTACACCTTC | CASSYSYGYTF
TRBJ2-2 | . | . | TRBV12-2 | TGTGCAAGTCGCTTAGCTGGCAGGGTGCAGGGGGTGAACACCGGGGAGCTGTTTTTT | CASRLAGRVQGVNTGELFF
TRBJ2-7 | . | . | TRBV7-9 | TGTGCCAGCAGCCATGCAGGGGTCCCCTACGAGCAGTACTTC | CASSHAGVPYEQYF
TRBJ1-6 | . | . | TRBV2 | TGTGCCAGCAGTGAAGATCGGCAGGTGCTAAACTCCTATAATTCACCCCTCCACTTT | CASSEDRQVLNSYNSPLHF
TRBJ2-3 | . | . | TRBV30 | TGTGCCTGGGGTCCCCCTACGAGCACAGATACGCAGTATTTT | CAWGPPTSTDTQYF
TRBJ1-3 | . | . | TRBV7-2 | TGTGCCAGCAGCTTATATAAGATCACCATATATTTT | CASSLYKITIYF
TRBJ2-6 | TRBD1 | . | TRBV7-2 | TGTGCCAGCAGCATCCGGGACAGGGTAACTGGGGCCAACGTCCTGACTTTC | CASSIRDRVTGANVLTF
TRBJ2-3 | . | . | TRBV21-1 | TGTGCCAGCAGCAAAGGAAGAGGGACTCCGGACACAGATACGCAGTATTTT | CASSKGRGTPDTDTQYF
TRBJ2-3 | . | . | TRBV6-4 | TGTGCCAGCAGTGCAGGGGGCACAGATACGCAGTATTTT | CASSAGGTDTQYF
TRBJ2-1 | . | . | TRBV11-3 | TGTGCCAGCAGCGGTGAGGCCGGGCGGTTTGGAAATGAGCAGTTCTTC | CASSGEAGRFGNEQFF
TRBJ2-1 | . | once | TRBV7-9 | TGTGCCAGCAGCGAGATCGTAGGGTACAATGAGCAGTTCTTC | CASSEIVGYNEQFF
TRBJ1-4 | . | . | TRBV7-9 | TGTGCCAGCAGCTTAGCCCCCGGTGCGGAGGGCTGGAATGAAAAACTGTTTTTT | CASSLAPGAEGWNEKLFF
TRBJ2-5 | TRBD2 | . | TRBV4-3 | TGCGCCAGCAGCCTCAAGACTAGCGACCAAGAGACCCAGTACTTC | CASSLKTSDQETQYF
TRBJ1-1 | TRBD1 | . | TRBV4-3 | TGCGCCAGCAGCCAAGACTGGGACAGGGGCGCGGGTGAAGCTTTCTTT | CASSQDWDRGAGEAFF
TRBJ2-1 | . | . | TRBV27 | TGTGCCAGCAGTTTTGGGGGGACTTACAATGAGCAGTTCTTC | CASSFGGTYNEQFF
TRBJ1-3 | . | . | TRBV13 | TGTGCCAGCAGCTTAGGCGTCGACATCTCCTCTGGAAACACCATATATTTT | CASSLGVDISSGNTIYF
TRBJ1-1 | TRBD1 | . | TRBV5-4 | TGTGCCAGCAGCTTACCCGGGACAGGGGGGACTGAAGCTTTCTTT | CASSLPGTGGTEAFF
TRBJ1-6 | . | . | TRBV11-2 | TGTGCCAGCAGCTCGCGCACATATAATTCACCCCTCCACTTT | CASSSRTYNSPLHF
TRBJ2-1 | TRBD1 | . | TRBV7-2 | TGTGCCAGCAGCTTTATCGGACAGGACTACAATGAGCAGTTCTTC | CASSFIGQDYNEQFF
TRBJ2-7 | TRBD2 | . | TRBV4-1 | TGCGCCAGCAGCCATAGCGGGGTCTCCTACGAGCAGTACTTC | CASSHSGVSYEQYF
TRBJ1-6 | . | once | TRBV13 | TGTGCCAGCACCGAGGGAACTGCCTCCTCACCCCTCCACTTT | CASTEGTASSPLHF
TRBJ2-3 | . | . | TRBV19 | TGTGCCAGTTCGGACAGCTACACAGATACGCAGTATTTT | CASSDSYTDTQYF
TRBJ1-2 | TRBD1 | . | TRBV29-1 | TGCAGCGTTGTATGGGACAGACTGGCCTACACCTTC | CSVVWDRLAYTF
TRBJ2-7 | . | . | TRBV29-1 | TGCAGCGTTGGAGGGGGTACCTACGAGCAGTACTTC | CSVGGGTYEQYF
TRBJ2-7 | . | once | TRBV7-2 | TGTGCCAGCAGCCCCACAGATTACGAGCAGTACTTC | CASSPTDYEQYF
TRBJ2-1 | TRBD2 | . | TRBV4-3 | TGCGCCAGCAGCCAAGGGACTAGCGGTGAGCAGTTCTTC | CASSQGTSGEQFF
TRBJ2-1 | . | . | TRBV9 | TGTGCCAGCAGCGTAGCGGCCTCCTACAATGAGCAGTTCTTC | CASSVAASYNEQFF
TRBJ2-7 | . | . | TRBV30 | TGTGCCTGGAGTGTATTGAACAGTGAGCAGTACTTC | CAWSVLNSEQYF
TRBJ2-5 | . | . | TRBV18 | TGTGCCAGCTCACCACAACACCCCCAAGAGACCCAGTACTTC | CASSPQHPQETQYF
TRBJ1-2 | . | . | TRBV19 | TGTGCCAGTAGTACCCGGGACACCTTCCTCTTATATGGCTACACCTTC | CASSTRDTFLLYGYTF
TRBJ2-3 | . | . | TRBV7-2 | TGTGCCAGCAGCTTATTTGGGGGGGCCCCAGATACGCAGTATTTT | CASSLFGGAPDTQYF
TRBJ1-4 | . | . | TRBV10-1 | TGCGCCAGCAGTGAGAGGAGTCATGAAAAACTGTTTTTT | CASSERSHEKLFF
TRBJ1-5 | . | . | TRBV18 | TGTGCCAGCTCACCACCGGATCGCAGGGTGAAGGGTCAGCCCCAGCATTTT | CASSPPDRRVKGQPQHF
TRBJ2-1 | . | . | TRBV7-9 | TGTGCCAGCAGCCCCCCAGAACGCAATGAGCAGTTCTTC | CASSPPERNEQFF
TRBJ1-1 | TRBD1 | . | TRBV5-4 | TGTGCCAGCAGCTTGGAACCGACAGGGTGGACTGAAGCTTTCTTT | CASSLEPTGWTEAFF
TRBJ1-1 | . | . | TRBV29-1 | TGCAGCGTCGGGCAGACCACTGAAGCTTTCTTT | CSVGQTTEAFF
TRBJ1-1 | . | . | TRBV18 | TGTGCCAGCTCTAAGGGATACACTGAAGCTTTCTTT | CASSKGYTEAFF
TRBJ1-6 | . | . | TRBV4-1 | TGCGCCAGCAGCCAAGCGGCCACGTACAATTCACCCCTCCACTTT | CASSQAATYNSPLHF
TRBJ2-1 | . | . | TRBV9 | TGTGCCAGCAGCGTGGGGGGTGGACCCTACAATGAGCAGTTCTTC | CASSVGGGPYNEQFF